This section outlines one TCR beta chain sequence together with its context. Its specificity is unknown. V lost 3 bases, J lost 3 bases, and 8 bases lay in between. Per germline, CDR1 SGHRS and CDR2 YFSETQ. The CDR3 loop spans 13 amino acids. The record originates from a study of blood T cells in healthy people across ages. General study points: Relative to aged donors, long-lived donors carried more naive CD4+ cells and displayed higher diversity. Per-million-T-cell TCR beta diversity fell roughly linearly with age.

A sample-barcoded 5' primer and a J-beta primer mix were used in a second PCR of roughly 6 to 11 cycles. Every single cDNA molecule received a tag from a template-switch adaptor with 12 random nucleotides. Sequencing recovered at least 2.5 million CDR3-containing paired-end reads from each sample. TCRdb reprocessed the 5' RACE reads via MiXCR and lists one record per CDR3 protein. Here the sample spans some 1.4 million distinct CDR3 sequences, around 39% being singletons. The sequencing sample was made of blood. The rearrangement joins TRBV5-1 to TRBJ2-3; possibly TRBD2 for D (6 bases). The source of this sequence is a woman under 30 in good health. CDR3: CASSSGETDTQYF. The CDR3, as DNA: TGCGCCAGCAGCTCGGGGGAAACAGATACGCAGTATTTT.